This entry lists 29 T cell receptor beta chains sequenced from one sample in a study of cytomegalovirus exposure and HLA in healthy donors. The study ran its PCR with 60 Vbeta and 13 Jbeta primers. Profiled with immunoSEQ multiplex PCR; TCRdb holds only in-frame clones, not every one. The data contain 100,000 to 150,000 clones, around 73% of them singletons. Material: PBMCs. The receptor set was obtained from a woman in her 40s in good health and CMV-seropositive.

J is TRBJ2-1 and V is TRBV30; 8 nucleotides match TRBD1. CDR1 is GTSNPN and CDR2 is SVGIG in the germline V gene (reference sequence). V shed 0 bases and J 4 bases; nucleotides not matched to a gene: 14. This CDR3 is 18 amino acids long. CDR3 DNA sequence: TGTGCCTGGAGTGTACTCGCAGGGGGCCCTCCTGAGTACAATGAGCAGTTCTTC. It specifies CAWSVLAGGPPEYNEQFF.

This rearrangement joins TRBV14 to TRBJ1-2; D not resolved. The CDR3 extends over 14 amino acids. Trimming took off 4 bases at V and 4 bases at J, with 13 bases between the two ends. Germline values: CDR1 SGHDN, CDR2 FVKESK. CDR3: CASSRAGLGYGYTF. As DNA, the CDR3 is TGTGCCAGCAGCCGGGCGGGTCTTGGCTATGGCTACACCTTC.

This sequence joins TRBV5-1 and TRBJ2-5; D is undetermined. Trimming shortened V by 4 bases and J by 1 base, and 11 bases separated the two germline ends. CDR1 and CDR2 (germline): SGHRS, YFSETQ. The CDR3 is made up of 14 amino acids. In DNA form, the CDR3 reads TGCGCCAGCAGCGTTGGGCCCCGCCAAGAGACCCAGTACTTC. Translated, it gives CASSVGPRQETQYF.

This clone turned up a few times. The chain joins TRBV5-1 to TRBJ1-4; D may be TRBD1 (6 bases). V lost 4 bases, J lost 4 bases, and 14 bases lay in between. CDR3 length: 15 amino acids. Germline CDR1 reads SGHRS; CDR2 reads YFSETQ. In DNA form, the CDR3 reads TGCGCCAGCAGCATCGGACAGTCCGATAATGAAAAACTGTTTTTT. As protein: CASSIGQSDNEKLFF.

Only a few counts were recorded for this clone. The chain combines TRBV10-3 with TRBJ2-1, with D maybe TRBD2 (6 bases). Germline loops: CDR1 ENHRY, CDR2 SYGVKD. The V and J ends lost 6 bases and 6 bases respectively, with 15 bases between them. This CDR3 comprises 14 residues. The CDR3 region has the DNA TGTGCCATCAGCCCCCTGGAGGAGGGCAATGAGCAGTTCTTC. Translated: CAISPLEEGNEQFF.

This clone was seen a handful of times. The chain employs TRBV6-5 and TRBJ2-7; the match to TRBD1 covers 10 bases. Germline CDR1 and CDR2: MNHEY and SVGAGI. The CDR3 sequence is 15 residues long. The V gene end was trimmed by 0 bases and the J gene end by 4 bases; junction bases not matched to a gene: 3. The CDR3 DNA follows: TGTGCCAGCAGTTACTCCTGGACAGGGGGGTACGAGCAGTACTTC. Its protein is CASSYSWTGGYEQYF.

The V gene is TRBV2, the J gene TRBJ2-2; tentative D call: TRBD1 (5 bases). The CDR3 sequence is 16 residues long. From germline, CDR1 is SNHLY and CDR2 FYNNEI. The V end lost 0 bases, the J end lost 4 bases, and 12 bases lay between the germline ends. The CDR3, as DNA: TGTGCCAGCAGTGAAGCAGGGGTAACCGGCACCGGGGAGCTGTTTTTT. It is translated as CASSEAGVTGTGELFF.

The chain employs TRBV6-5 and TRBJ2-7; maybe TRBD2 (6 bases). There are 13 residues in the CDR3. The germline V and J ends were trimmed by 8 bases and 3 bases, with 14 bases remaining between them. The germline V gene has CDR1 MNHEY and CDR2 SVGAGI. The CDR3 coding sequence is TGTGCCAGCCGCAGCACCGGGGGCTACGAGCAGTACTTC. It is translated as CASRSTGGYEQYF.

The chain joins TRBV5-1 to TRBJ2-1; 8 bases are shared with TRBD2. Germline CDR1 is SGHRS and CDR2 is YFSETQ. This CDR3 region has 16 residues. V was pared by 4 bases and J by 8 bases, with 14 bases of the junction left unmatched. CDR3 in DNA: TGCGCCAGCAGCGACGGGACGGGGGGGCCGGTACATGAGCAGTTCTTC. Its translation is CASSDGTGGPVHEQFF.

Concerning this clone: Germline is not matched at one junction end, which may reflect a read error. V usage is TRBV4-1 and J usage is TRBJ2-7, with D possibly being TRBD1 (5 bases). The CDR3 runs to 15 residues. The germline CDR1 and CDR2 sequences are MGHRA and YSYEKL. The CDR3 DNA follows: TGCGCCAGCAGCCAAGATAGGGGCCCCTTCTACGCGCAGTACTTC. Its protein product is CASSQDRGPFYAQYF.

The V call is TRBV14, the J call TRBJ1-2; 9 nucleotides agree with TRBD1. The length of the CDR3 is 15 residues. The J segment lost 6 bases and the V segment lost 3 bases, leaving 8 bases of the junction unmatched. Per the germline V gene, CDR1 is SGHDN and CDR2 is FVKESK. The CDR3: CASSQIGTGRNGYTF. As DNA, the CDR3 is TGTGCCAGCAGCCAGATCGGGACAGGGCGAAATGGCTACACCTTC. The variable domain in full, with the rest retrieved from reference TRBV14 and TRBJ1-2, is EAGVTQFPSHSVIEKGQTVTLRCDPISGHDNLYWYRRVMGKEIKFLLHFVKESKQDESGMPNNRFLAERTGGTYSTLKVQPAELEDSGVYFCASSQIGTGRNGYTFGSGTRLTVV.

The V gene is TRBV2, the J gene TRBJ1-5; tentative D call: TRBD1 (6 bases). V dropped 6 bases and J dropped 4 bases, with 10 bases sitting between them. Germline values: CDR1 SNHLY, CDR2 FYNNEI. CDR3 length equals 13 residues. This CDR3 reads CASRPDSNQPQHF. For the CDR3, the DNA is TGTGCCAGCAGACCGGACAGTAATCAGCCCCAGCATTTT.

The CDR3 DNA reads TGCGCCAGCAGGGCGGAGGAGACCCAGTACTTC. Translation: CASRAEETQYF. V is TRBV5-1 and J is TRBJ2-5, with unresolved D. This CDR3 is 11 amino acids long. Germline V gene sequence: CDR1 SGHRS, CDR2 YFSETQ. The V end lost 5 bases, the J end lost 5 bases, and 7 bases lay between the germline ends.

This clone was found a few times. CDR3 sequence: CSSGGTEAFF. Written as DNA, the CDR3 is TGCAGCTCCGGGGGCACTGAAGCTTTCTTT. The V and J genes are TRBV29-1 and TRBJ1-1; tentatively, D is TRBD1 (5 bases). The germline V gene has CDR1 SQVTM and CDR2 ANQGSEA. Trimming pared 8 bases from V and 4 bases from J, leaving 8 bases between. This CDR3 is 10 amino acids long.

The rearrangement links TRBV6-5 to TRBJ2-7, with 8 bases matching TRBD1. Looked up from germline, CDR1 is MNHEY and CDR2 is SVGAGI. J gave up 2 bases and V 4 bases, and 4 bases lay outside the gene matches. CDR3 length equals 14 residues. The CDR3 DNA is TGTGCCAGCAGTTTAGGGACAGGACCCTACGAGCAGTACTTC. Translating it yields CASSLGTGPYEQYF.

This rearrangement joins TRBV10-3 to TRBJ2-5, with TRBD2 matching over 9 bases. V gave up 2 bases and J gave up 5 bases; unmatched junction bases: 3. The germline V gene encodes CDR1 ENHRY and CDR2 SYGVKD. CDR3 length: 14 residues. CDR3 bases: TGTGCCATCAGTGAGACCGCGGGGGGGGAGACCCAGTACTTC. Protein: CAISETAGGETQYF.

The V call is TRBV11-3, the J call TRBJ2-3, with D perhaps TRBD2 (5 bases). The CDR3 runs 13 residues. Trimming pared 3 bases from V and 10 bases from J, leaving 14 bases between. CDR1 and CDR2 (germline): SGHNT, YENEEA. The CDR3 loop reads CASSLGASVPQYF. DNA for the CDR3: TGTGCCAGCAGCTTGGGAGCTTCGGTACCGCAGTATTTT.

V gene TRBV10-3 combines with J gene TRBJ2-1, with 10 bases identical to TRBD2. CDR1 is ENHRY and CDR2 is SYGVKD in the germline V gene. V lost 3 bases, J lost 12 bases, and 14 bases stayed unmatched. This CDR3 comprises 16 residues. The CDR3, as DNA: TGTGCCATCAGTGAAATTGAGCGGGGGGGCCGGGGGAGGCAGTTCTTC. Amino acids: CAISEIERGGRGRQFF.

The sample holds one count of this clone. The V gene is TRBV7-2, the J gene TRBJ1-2; the D is unclear. Germline CDR1 is SGHTA and CDR2 is FQGNSA. The CDR3 sequence is 13 residues long. V was clipped by 1 base and J by 4 bases, with 7 bases between them. This CDR3 is CASSLVDFYGYTF. The CDR3 coding sequence is TGTGCCAGCAGCTTAGTCGACTTCTATGGCTACACCTTC.

This sequence joins TRBV15 and TRBJ1-1; D is ambiguous. Germline V gene sequence: CDR1 LNHNV, CDR2 YYDKDF (reference sequence). V was trimmed by 1 base and J by 1 base, leaving 10 bases between them. The CDR3 loop spans 15 amino acids. CDR3 nucleotide sequence: TGTGCCACCAGCAGAGGGAGGGAACCGAACACTGAAGCTTTCTTT. Amino acids: CATSRGREPNTEAFF.

This clone was seen a single time. The chain is built from TRBV7-3 and TRBJ2-3, with D perhaps matching TRBD1 (6 bases). Germline CDR1 is SGHTA and CDR2 is FQGTGA. The CDR3 runs 13 residues. V lost 5 bases to trimming and J lost 3 bases, with 9 bases between them. CDR3 region: CASSPRGTDTQYF. CDR3 bases: TGTGCCAGCAGCCCGAGGGGGACAGATACGCAGTATTTT. Drawing the rest from reference TRBV7-3 and TRBJ2-3, the complete variable domain is GAGVSQTPSNKVTEKGKYVELRCDPISGHTALYWYRQSLGQGPEFLIYFQGTGAADDSGLPNDRFFAVRPEGSVSTLKIQRTERGDSAVYLCASSPRGTDTQYFGPGTRLTVL.

This clone was seen a few times. The chain couples TRBV2 to TRBJ1-6; TRBD1 matches at 8 bases. Germline CDR1 reads SNHLY; CDR2 reads FYNNEI. With V trimmed by 5 bases and J by 9 bases, 0 bases remained unmatched. The length of the CDR3 is 12 residues. CDR3 sequence reads: CASSTGGSPLHF. As DNA, the CDR3 is TGTGCCAGCAGTACAGGGGGTTCACCCCTCCACTTT.

This clone was counted between two and nine times. The CDR3 sequence is CARGEGRHEQYF. CDR3 DNA sequence: TGTGCCAGAGGGGAGGGAAGGCACGAGCAGTACTTC. The V gene is TRBV2, the J gene TRBJ2-7, with 7 bases lining up with TRBD2. Germline CDR1 reads SNHLY; CDR2 reads FYNNEI. The trim removed 9 bases at V and 5 bases at J, leaving 7 bases unmatched. The CDR3 is made up of 12 amino acids.

The rearrangement links TRBV4-1 to TRBJ1-5; 11 bases line up with TRBD1. Looked up from germline, CDR1 is MGHRA and CDR2 is YSYEKL. Unmatched junction bases numbered 7, after V lost 4 bases and J lost 5 bases. The length of the CDR3 is 16 residues. The CDR3: CASSRKPGQGDQPQHF. The DNA of the CDR3 is TGCGCCAGCAGCCGCAAACCGGGACAGGGGGATCAGCCCCAGCATTTT.

This chain links TRBV5-4 with TRBJ2-1; 14 positions match TRBD2. This CDR3 has 16 residues. Germline loops: CDR1 SGHNT, CDR2 YYREEE (reference sequence). The V and J ends lost 3 bases and 2 bases, in that order; junction bases with no gene match: 1. In DNA form, the CDR3 reads TGTGCCAGCAGCTCGACTAGCGGGGGGGCCTACAATGAGCAGTTCTTC. Protein: CASSSTSGGAYNEQFF.

This clone was counted a single time. The chain couples TRBV29-1 to TRBJ2-3; D perhaps matches TRBD2 (5 bases). The CDR3 runs to 12 residues. CDR1 is SQVTM, CDR2 ANQGSEA, per germline. V dropped 8 bases and J dropped 0 bases, with 9 bases sitting between them. In DNA form, the CDR3 reads TGCAGCCAAGGAGGAAGCACAGATACGCAGTATTTT. Its protein is CSQGGSTDTQYF.

V is TRBV6-6 and J is TRBJ1-5; unclear D gene. The CDR3 extends over 14 amino acids. The germline gives CDR1 MNHNY, CDR2 SVGAGI (reference sequence). V dropped 7 bases and J dropped 4 bases, with 14 bases sitting between them. This chain's CDR3 is CASMGGFANQPQHF. In DNA, the CDR3 is TGTGCCAGCATGGGAGGGTTTGCAAATCAGCCCCAGCATTTT.

This clone was observed a handful of times. J is TRBJ1-2 and V is TRBV7-2, with TRBD1 matching 7 bases. Germline-derived CDR1 and CDR2 are SGHTA and FQGNSA. The CDR3 extends over 12 amino acids. V dropped 4 bases and J dropped 4; count of bases not matched to a gene: 0. The CDR3 DNA follows: TGTGCCAGCAGCTCAGGGGGCTATGGCTACACCTTC. It is translated as CASSSGGYGYTF.

The gene calls are TRBV7-9 and TRBJ1-1; D might be TRBD1 (5 bases). CDR3 size: 14 residues. The germline gives CDR1 SEHNR, CDR2 FQNEAQ (reference sequence). Between the trimmed V and J ends, which lost 3 bases and 2 bases, there was a span of 10 bases. DNA for the CDR3: TGTGCCAGCAGCTTCTATACAGGAAACACTGAAGCTTTCTTT. Translated: CASSFYTGNTEAFF.